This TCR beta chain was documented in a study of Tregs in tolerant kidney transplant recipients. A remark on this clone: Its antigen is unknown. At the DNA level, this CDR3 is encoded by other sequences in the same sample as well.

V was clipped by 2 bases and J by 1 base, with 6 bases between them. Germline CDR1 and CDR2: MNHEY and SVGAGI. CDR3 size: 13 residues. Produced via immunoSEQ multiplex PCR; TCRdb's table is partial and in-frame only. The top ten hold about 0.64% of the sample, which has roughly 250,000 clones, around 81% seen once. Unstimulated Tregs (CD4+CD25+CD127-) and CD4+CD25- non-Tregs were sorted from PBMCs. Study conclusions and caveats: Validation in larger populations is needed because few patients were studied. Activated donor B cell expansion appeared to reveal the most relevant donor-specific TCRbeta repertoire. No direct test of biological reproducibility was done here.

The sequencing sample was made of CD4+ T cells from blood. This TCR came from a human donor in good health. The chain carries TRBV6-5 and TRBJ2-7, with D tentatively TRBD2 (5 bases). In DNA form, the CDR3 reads TGTGCCAGCAGTTACCCGGGATCCTACGAGCAGTACTTC. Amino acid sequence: CASSYPGSYEQYF.